This T cell receptor (beta chain) derives from a study of cytomegalovirus exposure and HLA in healthy donors. General observations from the study: Trimming of TCR beta V- and J-genes showed a link, identified in a later analysis, to a missense DCLRE1C variant. Sequences of the TCR beta chain were said to predict the HLA-A and HLA-B alleles of most subjects accurately. The dataset shows that most TCR sequences were rare, while some public TCRs occurred in many donors.

CDR1 is KGHSH and CDR2 is LQKENI in the germline V gene. V was pared by 5 bases and J by 2 bases, with 0 bases of the junction left unmatched. The CDR3 sequence is 14 residues long. With respect to this clone: Its matching antigen is unknown.

Amplification used 60 Vbeta primers and 13 Jbeta primers. Some clones are missing from TCRdb's copy, which holds only in-frame ones; the method was immunoSEQ multiplex PCR. The sample has about 100,000 clones; the top ten hold 5% to 6.5%. The rearrangement links TRBV18 to TRBJ2-5; TRBD2 matches at 12 bases. Material for sequencing was PBMCs. This clonotype was obtained from a girl aged 10-17 years in good health and CMV-seropositive. The DNA for the CDR3 is TGTGCCAGCTCAGGACTAGCGGGGCAAGAGACCCAGTACTTC. Residues: CASSGLAGQETQYF.